Each of the 27 T cell receptor beta chains below was sequenced from the same sample in a study of cytomegalovirus exposure and HLA in healthy donors. This table comes from immunoSEQ multiplex PCR, and its TCRdb copy is limited to in-frame clones, with some not included. The table has some 80,000 clones, 95% seen once. Sequencing was carried out using PBMCs. The receptor set was obtained from a woman between 18 and 29 years old in good health and CMV-seronegative.

The chain couples TRBV10-2 to TRBJ1-1; D might be TRBD1 (5 bases). Germline CDR1 and CDR2: WSHSY and SAAADI. Trimming pared 5 bases from V and 1 base from J, leaving 11 bases between. The CDR3 is 14 amino acids. DNA for the CDR3: TGCGCCAGCAGTCCGGGACTCAAGAACACTGAAGCTTTCTTT. Residues: CASSPGLKNTEAFF.

This chain links TRBV7-7 with TRBJ2-1; TRBD2 aligns across 9 bases. The junction had 6 bases not matched to a gene; V was cut back by 5 bases and J by 4 bases. The CDR3 runs 15 residues. Per germline, CDR1 SSHAT and CDR2 FNYEAQ (reference sequence). The CDR3 reads CASSLSGGVYNEQFF. DNA for the CDR3: TGTGCCAGCAGCCTTAGCGGGGGAGTTTACAATGAGCAGTTCTTC.

This CDR3 reads CASSIRGQVDSEQYF. Written as DNA, the CDR3 is TGTGCCAGTAGTATAAGGGGACAGGTGGATTCCGAGCAGTACTTC. This rearrangement joins TRBV19 to TRBJ2-7; 8 bases map to TRBD1. In germline, CDR1 is LNHDA, CDR2 SQIVND (reference sequence). The CDR3 length is 15 residues. V shed 2 bases and J 6 bases; nucleotides not matched to a gene: 9.

This chain joins TRBV11-2 and TRBJ2-3, with 8 bases that match TRBD2. CDR1 SGHAT and CDR2 FQNNGV come from the germline V gene. The trim removed 3 bases at V and 0 bases at J, leaving 5 bases unmatched. The CDR3 is 16 residues long. CDR3 region: CASSFSSGGSTDTQYF. The CDR3 nucleotides are TGTGCCAGCAGCTTCAGCAGCGGGGGAAGCACAGATACGCAGTATTTT.

V usage is TRBV27 and J usage is TRBJ2-1; TRBD2 matches 9 bases. The germline gives CDR1 MNHEY, CDR2 SMNVEV (reference sequence). This CDR3 spans 15 amino acids. V gave up 4 bases and J gave up 2 bases; unmatched junction bases: 3. In nucleotides, the CDR3 is TGTGCCAGCAGTTCACTAGCGGGTACCTACAATGAGCAGTTCTTC. This encodes CASSSLAGTYNEQFF.

The chain is built from TRBV7-9 and TRBJ1-2; perhaps TRBD1 as D (6 bases). Germline CDR1 reads SEHNR; CDR2 reads FQNEAQ (reference sequence). With 1 base removed from V and 6 bases from J, the gap between germline ends came to 15 bases. This CDR3 comprises 15 residues. CDR3 in DNA: TGTGCCAGCAGCTTAGACCTATCAGGGGTCGATGGCTACACCTTC. Protein: CASSLDLSGVDGYTF.

This chain joins TRBV6-5 and TRBJ2-5, with 7 bases lining up with TRBD1. Per germline, CDR1 MNHEY and CDR2 SVGAGI. Trimming at V came to 8 bases and at J to 13 bases, leaving 7 bases not matched to a gene. The CDR3 is 10 amino acids. CDR3 sequence reads: CASAGTDLYF. For the CDR3, the DNA is TGTGCCAGCGCCGGGACAGACCTGTACTTC.

V usage is TRBV19 and J usage is TRBJ2-1; TRBD2 agrees at 7 bases. The CDR3 runs 14 residues. Germline CDR1 LNHDA, CDR2 SQIVND (reference sequence). Trimming at V came to 4 bases and at J to 13 bases, leaving 13 bases not matched to a gene. CDR3 sequence reads: CASSTGGWSEAQFF. CDR3 in DNA: TGTGCCAGTAGTACCGGGGGGTGGAGCGAGGCCCAGTTCTTC.

The genes are TRBV9 and TRBJ2-7, with D perhaps TRBD1 (6 bases). V shed 0 bases and J shed 6 bases, with 10 bases lying between them. Germline V lookup: CDR1 SGDLS, CDR2 YYNGEE. The CDR3 has 13 residues. The CDR3 sequence is CASSVGTQGEQYF. Here the CDR3 DNA reads TGTGCCAGCAGCGTAGGTACACAGGGCGAGCAGTACTTC.

The rearrangement uses TRBV6-6 and TRBJ2-1; D uncertain. V lost 1 base, J lost 7 bases, and 8 bases lay in between. This CDR3 is built from 13 residues. From germline, CDR1 is MNHNY and CDR2 SVGAGI (reference sequence). This chain's CDR3 is CASSYYWRNEQFF. The CDR3 DNA reads TGTGCCAGCAGTTACTACTGGCGGAATGAGCAGTTCTTC.

V gene TRBV4-3 combines with J gene TRBJ2-3, with 15 bases identical to TRBD2. V lost 3 bases and J lost 0; bases outside the gene matches: 4. Germline V CDR1 and CDR2: LGHNA, YSLEER. The CDR3 is made up of 18 amino acids. The CDR3 DNA is TGCGCCAGCAGCCAGGGACTAGCGGGGGGATATAGCACAGATACGCAGTATTTT. It yields the protein CASSQGLAGGYSTDTQYF.

The chain recombines TRBV7-2 with TRBJ2-1; D is undetermined. Germline values: CDR1 SGHTA, CDR2 FQGNSA. V was pared by 5 bases and J by 8 bases, with 13 bases between. The CDR3 loop spans 13 amino acids. Written as DNA, the CDR3 is TGTGCCAGCAGCGAGCGTGGCGCCGATGAGCAGTTCTTC. Amino acid sequence: CASSERGADEQFF.

The rearrangement joins TRBV5-5 to TRBJ2-7, with 7 bases aligning to TRBD1. The ends lost 3 bases at V and 4 bases at J; junction bases unmatched: 7. The CDR3 sequence is 14 residues long. CDR1 and CDR2 (germline): SGHKS, YYEKEE (reference sequence). The chain's CDR3 is CASSSVGGQYEQYF. The CDR3 DNA reads as TGTGCCAGCAGCTCCGTAGGGGGCCAGTACGAGCAGTACTTC. Full variable domain (rest looked up from reference TRBV5-5 and TRBJ2-7): DAGVTQSPTHLIKTRGQQVTLRCSPISGHKSVSWYQQVLGQGPQFIFQYYEKEERGRGNFPDRFSARQFPNYSSELNVNALLLGDSALYLCASSSVGGQYEQYFGPGTRLTVT.

The chain joins TRBV27 to TRBJ2-7; TRBD1 matches at 11 bases. CDR3 length equals 16 residues. Trimming removed 3 bases from V and 2 bases from J; junction bases left unmatched: 6. Germline V lookup: CDR1 MNHEY, CDR2 SMNVEV (reference sequence). CDR3 nucleotide sequence: TGTGCCAGCAGTTTGTCCGGGACAGGGGGAACCTACGAGCAGTACTTC. Translated: CASSLSGTGGTYEQYF.

J is TRBJ1-1 and V is TRBV5-6; TRBD1 matches 7 bases. J lost 6 bases, V lost 4 bases, and 0 bases had no gene match. Germline CDR1 reads SGHDT; CDR2 reads YYEEEE. This CDR3 comprises 11 residues. This chain's CDR3 is CASSGTAEAFF. CDR3 nucleotide sequence: TGTGCCAGCAGCGGGACAGCTGAAGCTTTCTTT.

This chain links TRBV4-1 with TRBJ2-3, with a tentative D call TRBD2 (6 bases). Per germline, CDR1 MGHRA and CDR2 YSYEKL. The CDR3 runs to 15 residues. The V end was cut by 1 base, the J end by 3 bases, with 11 bases between. The CDR3 loop is CASSQGHGGTDTQYF. CDR3 in DNA: TGCGCCAGCAGCCAAGGTCATGGGGGGACAGATACGCAGTATTTT.

This clone was counted a single time. The chain joins TRBV7-2 to TRBJ1-1; D is possibly TRBD1 (5 bases). The germline CDR1 and CDR2 sequences are SGHTA and FQGNSA. The CDR3 is 15 amino acids. Deletions cut 5 bases from V and 1 base from J, with 14 bases between. The CDR3 DNA reads as TGTGCCAGCAGCAGGCCGCCCAGGGAGAACACTGAAGCTTTCTTT. This sequence encodes CASSRPPRENTEAFF.

The V call is TRBV4-3, the J call TRBJ2-2; D gene unclear. CDR1 is LGHNA, CDR2 YSLEER, per germline. The CDR3 is 15 residues long. V lost 4 bases and J 2 bases, leaving 11 bases between the germline ends. CDR3 loop: CASSREERNTGELFF. For the CDR3, the DNA is TGCGCCAGCAGCCGAGAAGAGAGAAACACCGGGGAGCTGTTTTTT.

This chain links TRBV11-2 with TRBJ2-3; TRBD2 matches 8 bases. Germline V CDR1 and CDR2: SGHAT, FQNNGV. The CDR3 sequence is 15 residues long. V shed 3 bases, J shed 3 bases, and the junction held 5 bases outside the gene matches. The chain's CDR3 is CASSLGGLATDTQYF. In DNA, the CDR3 is TGTGCCAGCAGCTTGGGAGGACTAGCTACAGATACGCAGTATTTT.

The chain carries TRBV5-1 and TRBJ2-1; 7 nucleotides line up with TRBD2. J was trimmed by 7 bases and V by 4 bases; bases with no gene match: 14. Germline values: CDR1 SGHRS, CDR2 YFSETQ. The CDR3 covers 16 residues. The DNA of the CDR3 is TGCGCCAGCAGCCCTCGCCCAGCGGGAAAAAGAAATGAGCAGTTCTTC. Translation: CASSPRPAGKRNEQFF. Full variable domain (remainder filled in from reference TRBV5-1 and TRBJ2-1): KAGVTQTPRYLIKTRGQQVTLSCSPISGHRSVSWYQQTPGQGLQFLFEYFSETQRNKGNFPGRFSGRQFSNSRSEMNVSTLELGDSALYLCASSPRPAGKRNEQFFGPGTRLTVL.

The chain employs TRBV6-4 and TRBJ2-2, with no clear D. The CDR3 consists of 13 residues. V was shortened by 3 bases and J by 4 bases, with 6 bases between the two germline ends. Germline assignment: CDR1 MRHNA and CDR2 SNTAGT. The chain's CDR3 is CASSESSTGELFF. CDR3 nucleotide sequence: TGTGCCAGCAGTGAATCTAGCACCGGGGAGCTGTTTTTT.

This rearrangement joins TRBV6-5 to TRBJ1-5, with D possibly being TRBD1 (6 bases). CDR1 is MNHEY, CDR2 SVGAGI, per germline. The CDR3 totals 14 residues. V gave up 5 bases and J gave up 0 bases, with 8 bases separating them. This chain's CDR3 is CASSGTYSNQPQHF. The CDR3 region has the DNA TGTGCCAGCAGTGGGACATATAGCAATCAGCCCCAGCATTTT.

This chain joins TRBV6-5 and TRBJ2-7, with 9 nucleotides matching TRBD1. There are 15 residues in the CDR3. The ends lost 1 base at V and 5 bases at J; junction bases unmatched: 6. CDR1 and CDR2 from the germline V gene are MNHEY and SVGAGI. CDR3 protein: CASSYWDRVGNEQYF. Here the CDR3 DNA reads TGTGCCAGCAGTTACTGGGACAGGGTAGGAAACGAGCAGTACTTC.

The chain is built from TRBV2 and TRBJ2-1; D is possibly TRBD2 (5 bases). Per germline, CDR1 SNHLY and CDR2 FYNNEI. The CDR3 consists of 14 residues. V was pared by 6 bases and J by 4 bases, with 13 bases between. The CDR3 DNA reads as TGTGCCAGCAGGGCGGGCTACGGGTACAATGAGCAGTTCTTC. This sequence encodes CASRAGYGYNEQFF.

The chain carries TRBV27 and TRBJ1-3; D not certain. Per germline, CDR1 MNHEY and CDR2 SMNVEV (reference sequence). This CDR3 is built from 16 residues. V was shortened by 4 bases and J by 0 bases, with 13 bases between the two germline ends. The CDR3 spells CASSSGRRGSGNTIYF. CDR3 in DNA: TGTGCCAGCAGTTCAGGACGGCGGGGCTCTGGAAACACCATATATTTT.

The chain couples TRBV7-9 to TRBJ1-1; D remains ambiguous. CDR3 length equals 15 residues. V was clipped by 5 bases and J by 4 bases, with 17 bases between them. Germline V CDR1 and CDR2: SEHNR, FQNEAQ (reference sequence). CDR3 DNA: TGTGCCAGCAGCCCAGCGAGGGAGTTGGGCACTGAAGCTTTCTTT. Its translation: CASSPARELGTEAFF.

This chain connects TRBV7-8 to TRBJ2-7, with 10 bases fitting TRBD2. This CDR3 contains 15 residues. V lost 4 bases, J lost 4 bases, and 7 bases stayed unmatched. Germline-derived CDR1 and CDR2 are SGHVS and FQNEAQ. In nucleotides, the CDR3 is TGTGCCAGCAGCTCCGAGCGGGGGGGCAGGTACGAGCAGTACTTC. Its translation is CASSSERGGRYEQYF.